A single sample is the source of the 8 T cell receptor beta chains below, sequenced in a study of T cell changes during pregnancy in multiple sclerosis. The repertoire was sequenced with immunoSEQ multiplex PCR; TCRdb's copy has only in-frame clones and lacks some. The sample yields tens of thousands of clones, 85% to 95% seen once. This sample comprised peripheral blood, obtained in the third trimester of pregnancy. The origin of the receptors is a female donor in good health, enrolled as a control in a pregnancy study.

The chain uses TRBV28 and TRBJ2-7, with 9 positions matching TRBD1. The CDR3 length is 15 residues. Germline-derived CDR1 and CDR2 are MDHEN and SYDVKM. V gave up 5 bases and J gave up 5 bases; unmatched junction bases: 10. This CDR3 reads CASSGPGTGSDEQYF. The CDR3 DNA is TGTGCCAGCAGTGGCCCTGGGACAGGGTCCGACGAGCAGTACTTC.

V is TRBV28 and J is TRBJ2-5, with TRBD2 as a possible D gene (5 bases). This CDR3 region has 14 residues. Trimming stripped 5 bases from V and 5 bases from J, with 15 bases between. Germline V gene data show CDR1 as MDHEN and CDR2 as SYDVKM. In DNA, the CDR3 is TGTGCCAGCAGTGTACTGAGAGGCGGGGAGACCCAGTACTTC. Translation: CASSVLRGGETQYF.

This sequence joins TRBV10-3 and TRBJ2-7; maybe TRBD2 (7 bases). CDR1 and CDR2 from the germline V gene are ENHRY and SYGVKD. The V and J ends lost 0 bases and 11 bases respectively, with 11 bases between them. CDR3 length: 12 amino acids. CDR3 residues: CAISESPGGKYF. The CDR3 nucleotides read TGTGCCATCAGTGAGTCCCCGGGGGGCAAGTACTTC.

This clone was recorded once. The J gene is TRBJ2-1, the V gene TRBV11-3; TRBD2 aligns across 8 bases. J lost 9 bases, V lost 5 bases, and 15 bases had no gene match. The germline gives CDR1 SGHNT, CDR2 YENEEA. This CDR3 is built from 16 residues. For the CDR3, the DNA is TGTGCCAGCAGCCCCCGACTCAGCGGGAGTTGGTCTGAGCAGTTCTTC. Protein: CASSPRLSGSWSEQFF.

The chain employs TRBV5-6 and TRBJ1-5, with D tentatively TRBD1 (5 bases). Trimming removed 1 base from V and 6 bases from J, with 11 bases in between. The CDR3 is 14 residues long. Germline loops: CDR1 SGHDT, CDR2 YYEEEE. CDR3 sequence (DNA): TGTGCCAGCAGCTTGTCAAGGGGCAGTCAGCCCCAGCATTTT. Amino acid sequence: CASSLSRGSQPQHF. The full variable domain, its missing parts supplied by reference TRBV5-6 and TRBJ1-5, is DAGVTQSPTHLIKTRGQQVTLRCSPKSGHDTVSWYQQALGQGPQFIFQYYEEEERQRGNFPDRFSGHQFPNYSSELNVNALLLGDSALYLCASSLSRGSQPQHFGDGTRLSIL.

The chain uses TRBV4-1 and TRBJ2-3, with unresolved D. Germline V gene data show CDR1 as MGHRA and CDR2 as YSYEKL. Trimming pared 0 bases from V and 1 base from J, leaving 8 bases between. CDR3 size: 15 residues. The CDR3 region is CASSQEGTGTDTQYF. DNA for the CDR3: TGCGCCAGCAGCCAAGAAGGCACAGGCACAGATACGCAGTATTTT.

The gene calls are TRBV19 and TRBJ1-5; D perhaps matches TRBD1 (5 bases). V lost 2 bases, J lost 5 bases, and 16 bases lay in between. The CDR3 is 16 residues long. Germline loops: CDR1 LNHDA, CDR2 SQIVND (reference sequence). CDR3 bases: TGTGCCAGTAGTATACGGGGGAGGGGTGCGGATCAGCCCCAGCATTTT. This translates into CASSIRGRGADQPQHF.

V usage is TRBV2 and J usage is TRBJ2-3; unclear D gene. V was clipped by 5 bases and J by 2 bases, with 11 bases between them. CDR1 is SNHLY and CDR2 is FYNNEI in the germline V gene. The CDR3 totals 14 residues. The CDR3, as DNA: TGTGCCAGCAGTAGAGGTATTACCACAGATACGCAGTATTTT. It translates to CASSRGITTDTQYF.